A selection of T cell receptor beta chains follows, all from one sample in a study of blood T cell repertoires in COVID-19. Profiled with immunoSEQ multiplex PCR; TCRdb holds only in-frame clones, not every one. The table includes roughly 150,000 clones, roughly 78% detected once. The sample comprised peripheral blood. The receptor source for this set is a human donor with acute or convalescent COVID-19. The donor label of this sample is uncertain. Both conserved end residues are part of each CDR3. A D gene is named only where the DNA matches it firmly. The size field is filled for only some rows; it gives once, few, many or a size class.

size,V,D,J,DNA,CDR3
-,TRBV10-2,TRBD2,TRBJ2-5,TGCGCCAGCAGTGGAATAGCGGGGTTCGCCCAAGAGACCCAGTACTTC,CASSGIAGFAQETQYF
many,TRBV11-3,TRBD2,TRBJ2-1,TGTGCCAGCAGCTTAGGTCCTAGCGGACCTCAGTTCTTC,CASSLGPSGPQFF
once,TRBV6-5,TRBD1,TRBJ2-5,TGTGCCAGCAGGCCCGGGACAGGGTACCAAGAGACCCAGTACTTC,CASRPGTGYQETQYF
-,TRBV2,-,TRBJ2-1,TGTGCCAGCAGGATTACAGGATTCAATGAGCAGTTCTTC,CASRITGFNEQFF
-,TRBV19,-,TRBJ2-7,TGTGCCAGTTGCAAAGGAGGGGGCGCGGCGTACGAGCAGTACTTC,CASCKGGGAAYEQYF
many,TRBV5-6,-,TRBJ1-5,TGTGCCAGCAGCTTGTGGGGGGGAAGCCAGCCCCAGCATTTT,CASSLWGGSQPQHF
few,TRBV25-1,-,TRBJ1-2,TGTGCCAGCTCTTTCCTGGAGAGAGGCTACACCTTC,CASSFLERGYTF
-,TRBV4-1,TRBD1,TRBJ2-7,TGCGCCAGCAGCCAAGGATGGGGACAGGGGGCCTACGAGCAGTACTTC,CASSQGWGQGAYEQYF
-,TRBV19,TRBD1,TRBJ1-2,TGTGCCAGTAACTCCGGGACAGGGGGTATTTTTAACTATGGCTACACCTTC,CASNSGTGGIFNYGYTF
-,TRBV6-4,TRBD1,TRBJ1-2,TGTGCCAGCAGTGATCGACAGGGCTCCTATGGCTACACCTTC,CASSDRQGSYGYTF
-,TRBV21-1,-,TRBJ2-3,TGTGCCAGCAGCAGCGGGTGGATAAGGGCAAACTTCACAGATACGCAGTATTTT,CASSSGWIRANFTDTQYF
-,TRBV19,-,TRBJ2-2,TGTGCCAGTACCCCCTCCAGGGCCAGGGACACCGGGGAGCTGTTTTTT,CASTPSRARDTGELFF
-,TRBV3-1/TRBV3-2,TRBD2,TRBJ2-5,TGTGCCAGCAGCCAAGGTTCTAGCGGGGGCCAAGAGACCCAGTACTTC,CASSQGSSGGQETQYF
-,TRBV15,TRBD1,TRBJ1-2,TGTGCCACCAGGTCCCGGGACAGGGGAGACTATGGCTACACCTTC,CATRSRDRGDYGYTF
-,TRBV9,-,TRBJ1-6,TGTGCCAGCAGCGTAGGTACAGGGCCCACCTATAATTCACCCCTCCACTTT,CASSVGTGPTYNSPLHF
-,TRBV3-1/TRBV3-2,-,TRBJ2-4,TGTGCCAGCAGCCAAGGGGGACTAGGGGGCTGGTGGAACTTC,CASSQGGLGGWWNF
once,TRBV5-8,-,TRBJ1-5,TGTGCCAGCAGCCGCACGTTTACAGCCAACAATCAGCCCCAGCATTTT,CASSRTFTANNQPQHF
-,TRBV11-2,TRBD2,TRBJ2-3,TGTGCCAGCAGCCCTCGGAGCGGGGGAACAGATACGCAGTATTTT,CASSPRSGGTDTQYF
-,TRBV7-9,TRBD1,TRBJ1-5,TGTGCCAGCAGCTTCCAGGGGGCGAGCAATCAGCCCCAGCATTTT,CASSFQGASNQPQHF
-,TRBV6-5,-,TRBJ2-7,TGTGCCAGCAGTTACTCGGCCGGGTTCTCCTACGAGCAGTACTTC,CASSYSAGFSYEQYF
few,TRBV6-1,-,TRBJ1-5,TGTGCCAGCAGTGACGGGAACTACAATCAGCCCCAGCATTTT,CASSDGNYNQPQHF
-,TRBV12-3/TRBV12-4,-,TRBJ1-2,TGTGCCAGCAGTCCCGGCCGGGAGGGCTACACCTTC,CASSPGREGYTF
-,TRBV6-5,TRBD1,TRBJ1-6,TGTGCCAGCAACATGGGACAGCATAATTCACCCCTCCACTTT,CASNMGQHNSPLHF
-,TRBV28,TRBD1,TRBJ1-6,TGTGCCAGCAGCTTAGATTGGACAGGGGATAATTCACCCCTCCACTTT,CASSLDWTGDNSPLHF
-,TRBV5-4,-,TRBJ1-1,TGTGCCAGCAGCGGCCGGAGCACTGAAGCTTTCTTT,CASSGRSTEAFF
-,TRBV23-1,-,TRBJ2-7,TGCGCCAGCAGTCAATTAAGACAGCTAACGAGGACCCAATTCTACGAGCAGTACTTC,CASSQLRQLTRTQFYEQYF
-,TRBV30,TRBD1,TRBJ2-7,TGTGCCTGGAGTAGGGACAGCCACGAGCAGTACTTC,CAWSRDSHEQYF
once,TRBV30,-,TRBJ1-5,TGTGCCTGGGGGGACACGTCACAGCCCCAGCATTTT,CAWGDTSQPQHF
-,TRBV2,TRBD1,TRBJ2-7,TGTGCCAGCAGTGGAGACAGGGGGCGACGGGAGCAGTACTTC,CASSGDRGRREQYF
-,TRBV7-2,-,TRBJ2-2,TGTGCCAGCAGCTTAAAATCCGGGGACACCGGGGAGCTGTTTTTT,CASSLKSGDTGELFF
-,TRBV7-9,-,TRBJ2-7,TGTGCCAGCAGCGTGACAGGAGCTAGCTCCTACGAGCAGTACTTC,CASSVTGASSYEQYF
-,TRBV19,TRBD1,TRBJ2-6,TGTGCCAGTGGACAGGGGGATTCATCTGGGGCCAACGTCCTGACTTTC,CASGQGDSSGANVLTF
-,TRBV18,TRBD1,TRBJ1-4,TGTGCCAGCTCACCGTCCGGGACAGGGTTTGAGGTACTGTTTTTT,CASSPSGTGFEVLFF
few,TRBV21-1,-,TRBJ2-4,TGTGCCAGCAGACGAAACCGGGACTACTCTAACATTCAGTACTTC,CASRRNRDYSNIQYF
-,TRBV7-3,TRBD1,TRBJ1-5,TGTGCCAGCTCCCCAGGGGGCCCCTTTAATCAGCCCCAGCATTTT,CASSPGGPFNQPQHF
-,TRBV29-1,TRBD1,TRBJ2-1,TGCAGCGTTAGGACAGGCCACAATGAGCAGTTCTTC,CSVRTGHNEQFF
few,TRBV5-1,-,TRBJ1-2,TGCGCCAGCAGCTTGGGTGGCGTCAGGGGCTCGGGTGGCTACACCTTC,CASSLGGVRGSGGYTF
-,TRBV19,-,TRBJ1-1,TGTGCCAGTAGTATAAGTGGACAAAGCTCTGAAGCTTTCTTT,CASSISGQSSEAFF
-,TRBV7-2,-,TRBJ2-7,TGTGCCAGCAGCTTAGGATCGGGTCCTTACGAGCAGTACTTC,CASSLGSGPYEQYF
-,TRBV5-1,-,TRBJ2-1,TGCGCCAGCAGCGTACAGGCAGGCTCCTACAATGAGCAGTTCTTC,CASSVQAGSYNEQFF